The 21 T cell receptor beta chains below were found in one sample sequenced in a study of human T cells and chemical hapten exposure. Time point indicated: pre-sensitization, week 0. As for treatment: therapeutic diphenylcyclopropenone sensitization with weekly scalp DPC. Each CDR3 protein gets one entry after TCRdb re-called the RACE reads with MiXCR. The table shows tens of thousands of distinct CDR3 sequences, with around 11% occurring only once. The source was whole blood, collected in connection with sensitization to the hapten diphenylcyclopropenone (DPC). The origin of the receptors is a woman in her thirties or forties with alopecia areata. Some clones in this sample may be carry-over from other donors' samples.

This chain joins TRBV29-1 and TRBJ1-2, with D possibly being TRBD1 (5 bases). V lost 3 bases and J lost 5, with 16 bases in between. CDR1 is SQVTM, CDR2 ANQGSEA, per germline. The CDR3 sequence is 14 residues long. CDR3 in amino acids: CSVDEGRDRYGYTF. CDR3 in DNA: TGCAGCGTTGATGAGGGGAGAGACCGTTATGGCTACACCTTC.

This clonotype has a handful of counts. V usage is TRBV29-1 and J usage is TRBJ1-1, with unresolved D. Trimming removed 7 bases from V and 5 bases from J, with 14 bases in between. The germline CDR1 and CDR2 sequences are SQVTM and ANQGSEA. This CDR3 is built from 12 residues. The DNA of the CDR3 is TGCAGCGGGTACACGTCGGGGACTGAAGCTTTCTTT. The encoded protein is CSGYTSGTEAFF.

This chain uses TRBV20-1 with TRBJ2-5; D gene ambiguous. The germline V gene encodes CDR1 DFQATT and CDR2 SNEGSKA (reference sequence). The germline V and J ends were trimmed by 6 bases and 2 bases, with 16 bases remaining between them. The CDR3 is 14 residues long. CDR3 region: CSALKVGRQETQYF. DNA for the CDR3: TGCAGTGCCCTAAAGGTTGGTCGGCAAGAGACCCAGTACTTC.

The chain links TRBV11-2 to TRBJ2-2; D unresolved. Trimming pared 5 bases from V and 1 base from J, leaving 5 bases between. Germline CDR1 SGHAT, CDR2 FQNNGV. The CDR3 spans 13 residues. The CDR3 sequence is CASSLRNTGELFF. The CDR3 DNA is TGTGCCAGCAGCCTGCGGAACACCGGGGAGCTGTTTTTT. The whole variable domain, remainder taken from reference TRBV11-2 and TRBJ2-2, is EAGVAQSPRYKIIEKRQSVAFWCNPISGHATLYWYQQILGQGPKLLIQFQNNGVVDDSQLPKDRFSAERLKGVDSTLKIQPAKLEDSAVYLCASSLRNTGELFFGEGSRLTVL.

This clonotype showed up just a few times. The chain links TRBV7-6 to TRBJ2-3; a possible D gene is TRBD2 (6 bases). V was clipped by 5 bases and J by 0 bases, with 15 bases between them. CDR1 is SGHVS, CDR2 FNYEAQ, per germline. The CDR3 runs to 16 residues. The DNA of the CDR3 is TGTGCCAGCAGCCTGACCCCAGGAGGGAGCACAGATACGCAGTATTTT. This encodes CASSLTPGGSTDTQYF.

The rearrangement links TRBV29-1 to TRBJ1-2, with D uncertain. Trimming shortened V by 4 bases and J by 4 bases, and 13 bases separated the two germline ends. This CDR3 is built from 13 residues. Germline lookup yields CDR1 SQVTM and CDR2 ANQGSEA. The CDR3 sequence: CSVGQGISYGYTF. DNA for the CDR3: TGCAGCGTTGGCCAAGGCATCAGCTATGGCTACACCTTC.

This clonotype was seen more than once but under ten times. V gene TRBV18 combines with J gene TRBJ2-1; weak D call: TRBD1 (5 bases). CDR1 is KGHSH and CDR2 is LQKENI in the germline V gene. This CDR3 comprises 16 residues. Trimming cost V 1 base and J 4 bases, with 14 bases left between them. The CDR3 loop is CASSPRLSQGYNEQFF. In nucleotides, the CDR3 is TGTGCCAGCTCACCACGGTTGTCGCAGGGTTACAATGAGCAGTTCTTC. Based on the CDR3 plus reference TRBV18 and TRBJ2-1, the full variable domain is NAGVMQNPRHLVRRRGQEARLRCSPMKGHSHVYWYRQLPEEGLKFMVYLQKENIIDESGMPKERFSAEFPKEGPSILRIQQVVRGDSAAYFCASSPRLSQGYNEQFFGPGTRLTVL.

This clonotype was recorded many times. The chain is built from TRBV11-2 and TRBJ1-1; D is undetermined. The ends were cut back, 1 base at V and 4 bases at J, with 10 bases in the middle. This CDR3 comprises 14 residues. Germline V lookup: CDR1 SGHAT, CDR2 FQNNGV. The CDR3 coding sequence is TGTGCCAGCAGCTTAGGAGAGAAGGGCACTGAAGCTTTCTTT. It codes for CASSLGEKGTEAFF.

In its sample, this clonotype was seen many times. The gene calls are TRBV18 and TRBJ2-1; D possibly corresponds to TRBD2 (5 bases). The V gene's germline CDR1 is KGHSH and CDR2 LQKENI. The length of the CDR3 is 18 residues. V lost 6 bases to trimming and J lost 8 bases, with 29 bases between them. CDR3 loop: CASSPKNSPGPAVDEQFF. The CDR3 DNA reads as TGTGCCAGCTCCCCTAAAAACAGTCCCGGCCCAGCGGTGGATGAGCAGTTCTTC.

Worth noting for this clonotype: A single base separates this from a much larger clone, so it may be a read error. The chain couples TRBV7-2 to TRBJ2-7, with a possible D match to TRBD2 (7 bases). This CDR3 spans 15 amino acids. Germline lookup yields CDR1 SGHTA and CDR2 FQGNSA. The CDR3 DNA follows: TGTGCCAGCAGCCACCGGGGGGCTTCGGTCTACGAGCGGTACTTC. This gives the protein CASSHRGASVYERYF. Supplemented by reference TRBV7-2 and TRBJ2-7, the full variable domain reads GAGVSQSPSNKVTEKGKDVELRCDPISGHTALYWYRQSLGQGLEFLIYFQGNSAPDKSGLPSDRFSAERTGGSVSTLTIQRTQQEDSAVYLCASSHRGASVYERYFGPGTRLTVT.

The chain has TRBV13 and TRBJ2-7; weak D call: TRBD1 (6 bases). Germline V gives CDR1 PRHDT, CDR2 FYEKMQ (reference sequence). This CDR3 comprises 17 residues. The germline V and J ends were trimmed by 0 bases and 2 bases, with 17 bases remaining between them. The CDR3 sequence: CASSLGGGRDYPYEQYF. In DNA form, the CDR3 reads TGTGCCAGCAGCTTAGGAGGGGGTCGTGACTACCCCTACGAGCAGTACTTC.

This chain links TRBV12-3 or TRBV12-4 with TRBJ2-5; D perhaps matches TRBD1 (6 bases). The CDR3 totals 14 residues. The germline V and J ends were trimmed by 2 bases and 5 bases, with 12 bases remaining between them. CDR3 nucleotide sequence: TGTGCCAGCAGTTTAATCAGGGGCCCGGAGACCCAGTACTTC. Its protein is CASSLIRGPETQYF.

V is TRBV20-1 and J is TRBJ2-7; 10 bases fit TRBD2. The ends lost 3 bases at V and 0 bases at J; junction bases unmatched: 5. The CDR3 totals 15 residues. Germline assignment: CDR1 DFQATT and CDR2 SNEGSKA (reference sequence). The CDR3 sequence: CSASSGLADSYEQYF. CDR3 nucleotide sequence: TGCAGTGCTAGCTCAGGACTAGCGGACTCCTACGAGCAGTACTTC.

This clonotype showed up just a few times. V gene TRBV19 combines with J gene TRBJ1-1, with D hard to call. Germline CDR1 is LNHDA and CDR2 is SQIVND (reference sequence). V was cut by 7 bases and J by 10 bases, with 19 bases left in between. The CDR3 has 13 residues. The CDR3 bases are TGTGCCAGTACCCCCCTCCCAACCGCGGGAGCTTTCTTT. This sequence encodes CASTPLPTAGAFF.

This chain connects TRBV30 to TRBJ1-3, with no clear D. Germline CDR1 reads GTSNPN; CDR2 reads SVGIG (reference sequence). The V and J ends lost 5 bases and 1 base respectively, with 9 bases between them. The CDR3 length is 13 residues. CDR3 nucleotides: TGTGCCTGGCAAGGAGAGTCTGGAAACACCATATATTTT. This gives the protein CAWQGESGNTIYF.

The table lists this clonotype with many counts. V gene TRBV19 combines with J gene TRBJ2-1; no reliable D call. Trimming cost V 5 bases and J 4 bases, with 12 bases left between them. Germline-derived CDR1 and CDR2 are LNHDA and SQIVND (reference sequence). The CDR3 sequence is 14 residues long. For the CDR3, the DNA is TGTGCCAGTAGTGGATGGATGGGTTACAATGAGCAGTTCTTC. The encoded protein is CASSGWMGYNEQFF.

The rearrangement joins TRBV5-4 to TRBJ2-7; 16 nucleotides align to TRBD2. CDR3 length equals 18 residues. J gave up 2 bases and V 4 bases, and 9 bases lay outside the gene matches. Germline V gives CDR1 SGHNT, CDR2 YYREEE (reference sequence). This CDR3 reads CASSPGTSGRAGTYEQYF. CDR3 coding DNA: TGTGCCAGCAGCCCGGGGACTAGCGGGAGGGCCGGGACCTACGAGCAGTACTTC. Full variable domain (rest looked up from reference TRBV5-4 and TRBJ2-7): ETGVTQSPTHLIKTRGQQVTLRCSSQSGHNTVSWYQQALGQGPQFIFQYYREEENGRGNFPPRFSGLQFPNYSSELNVNALELDDSALYLCASSPGTSGRAGTYEQYFGPGTRLTVT.

This clonotype was counted at least ten times. This chain joins TRBV10-2 and TRBJ2-2; perhaps TRBD1 as D (6 bases). Trimming cost V 7 bases and J 1 base, with 13 bases left between them. The CDR3 loop spans 15 amino acids. Germline V gene sequence: CDR1 WSHSY, CDR2 SAAADI. The CDR3 DNA reads as TGCGCCAGCACCCCGGGACAAATGAACACCGGGGAGCTGTTTTTT. This sequence encodes CASTPGQMNTGELFF.

This clonotype was recorded many times. The chain joins TRBV11-2 to TRBJ1-1, with a possible D match to TRBD1 (6 bases). The CDR3 totals 15 residues. CDR1 and CDR2 (germline): SGHAT, FQNNGV. V lost 5 bases, J lost 1 base, and 14 bases lay in between. As DNA, the CDR3 is TGTGCCAGCAGCGGCCGGGACAACTCGAACACTGAAGCTTTCTTT. Amino acids: CASSGRDNSNTEAFF.

This clonotype has a handful of counts. This chain connects TRBV9 to TRBJ1-2; D might be TRBD1 (5 bases). Germline CDR1 SGDLS, CDR2 YYNGEE. V lost 0 bases to trimming and J lost 6 bases, with 12 bases between them. The CDR3 extends over 14 amino acids. Here the CDR3 reads CASSVVRDSDGYTF. CDR3 in DNA: TGTGCCAGCAGCGTAGTACGGGACTCAGATGGCTACACCTTC.

This clonotype was picked up a small number of times. The chain couples TRBV30 to TRBJ2-1; possibly TRBD1 or TRBD2 for D (5 bases each). Germline CDR1 GTSNPN, CDR2 SVGIG (reference sequence). V lost 4 bases and J 0 bases, leaving 16 bases between the germline ends. The CDR3 totals 16 residues. DNA for the CDR3: TGTGCCTGGAAGTTGGCAGGGACGAGCTCCTACAATGAGCAGTTCTTC. This gives the protein CAWKLAGTSSYNEQFF.